The 32 T cell receptor beta chains presented below share a single source sample, sequenced in a study of OX40 agonist ivuxolimab in advanced cancers. The protocol was immunoSEQ multiplex PCR, while the TCRdb copy is restricted to in-frame clones and leaves out a portion. The sample holds approximately 82,000 clones; more than 70% are singletons and the top ten take 2% to 2.5%. Sequencing was performed on CD4+ or CD8+ T cells sorted from blood, taken in a trial of the OX40 agonist ivuxolimab. These receptor sequences come from an adult with an advanced solid tumor such as melanoma, head and neck, liver or kidney cancer.

In its sample, this clone was seen once. This sequence joins TRBV6-1 and TRBJ1-6; 8 bases align to TRBD1. The germline V gene has CDR1 MNHNS and CDR2 SASEGT. This CDR3 is 14 amino acids long. V gave up 8 bases and J gave up 6 bases; unmatched junction bases: 6. CDR3 residues: CASDTGGLNSPLHF. CDR3 DNA: TGTGCCAGCGATACAGGGGGACTTAATTCACCCCTCCACTTT.

The chain joins TRBV10-3 to TRBJ1-1; a weak D match, TRBD1 (5 bases). The CDR3 is 14 amino acids. V dropped 0 bases and J dropped 4 bases, with 9 bases sitting between them. Germline CDR1 reads ENHRY; CDR2 reads SYGVKD. CDR3 protein: CAISESAGGTEAFF. In nucleotides, the CDR3 is TGTGCCATCAGTGAGTCGGCCGGGGGCACTGAAGCTTTCTTT.

This clone was found a few times. The chain joins TRBV5-1 to TRBJ2-3; 7 bases align to TRBD2. V gave up 4 bases and J gave up 1 base; unmatched junction bases: 6. The CDR3 is made up of 15 amino acids. Germline V CDR1 and CDR2: SGHRS, YFSETQ. CDR3 in amino acids: CASSRTRGGTDTQYF. In DNA, the CDR3 is TGCGCCAGCAGCCGGACTAGGGGCGGCACAGATACGCAGTATTTT.

This clone was counted a single time. The CDR3 reads CASRGGLGNTGELFF. DNA for the CDR3: TGTGCCAGCAGAGGCGGCTTAGGGAACACCGGGGAGCTGTTTTTT. The chain joins TRBV6-1 to TRBJ2-2, with no clear D. With 6 bases removed from V and 1 base from J, the gap between germline ends came to 12 bases. Germline CDR1 and CDR2: MNHNS and SASEGT. This CDR3 is 15 amino acids long.

Here the CDR3 DNA reads TGCAGCGTTGCGGCCACGGGGTCCTCCTACGAGCAGTACTTC. Amino acid sequence: CSVAATGSSYEQYF. This chain links TRBV29-1 with TRBJ2-7; D perhaps matches TRBD2 (5 bases). V shed 4 bases and J shed 0 bases, with 13 bases lying between them. The germline V gene encodes CDR1 SQVTM and CDR2 ANQGSEA. CDR3 length equals 14 residues.

The chain employs TRBV19 and TRBJ2-7; D ambiguous. Germline loops: CDR1 LNHDA, CDR2 SQIVND (reference sequence). CDR3 length: 13 residues. Deletions cut 9 bases from V and 0 bases from J, with 12 bases between. The CDR3 DNA sequence: TGTGCCAGCCGTGGGTGGGACTCCTACGAGCAGTACTTC. Translating gives CASRGWDSYEQYF.

The CDR3 coding sequence is TGCGCCAGCAGCCGAGGGAGCGGGGGGGTAAAAAATGAGCAGTTCTTC. This encodes CASSRGSGGVKNEQFF. The J gene is TRBJ2-1, the V gene TRBV4-1; 10 nucleotides line up with TRBD2. J gave up 7 bases and V 4 bases, and 10 bases lay outside the gene matches. Looked up from germline, CDR1 is MGHRA and CDR2 is YSYEKL. CDR3 length equals 16 residues.

This rearrangement joins TRBV7-6 to TRBJ2-2, with 9 bases lining up with TRBD1. Germline CDR1 is SGHVS and CDR2 is FNYEAQ. The J segment lost 1 base and the V segment lost 6 bases, leaving 3 bases of the junction unmatched. This CDR3 has 15 residues. The CDR3 loop reads CASRPTGGNTGELFF. Here the CDR3 DNA reads TGTGCCAGCAGACCGACAGGGGGGAACACCGGGGAGCTGTTTTTT.

The rearrangement links TRBV10-3 to TRBJ1-3, with no clear D. V lost 0 bases, J lost 8 bases, and 14 bases lay in between. The CDR3 has 15 amino acids. From germline, CDR1 is ENHRY and CDR2 SYGVKD. The DNA for the CDR3 is TGTGCCATCAGTGAGTCGAGGACCGGTTCCGACACCATATATTTT. Translation: CAISESRTGSDTIYF.

This clone came up a few times. The J gene is TRBJ1-1, the V gene TRBV2, with D tentatively TRBD1 (5 bases). Trimming removed 7 bases at V and 4 bases at J, with 10 bases between. Germline V CDR1 and CDR2: SNHLY, FYNNEI. The CDR3 is made up of 12 amino acids. The CDR3 protein is CASKVGGTEAFF. Written as DNA, the CDR3 is TGTGCCAGCAAGGTTGGGGGCACTGAAGCTTTCTTT. The full variable domain, its missing parts supplied by reference TRBV2 and TRBJ1-1, is EPEVTQTPSHQVTQMGQEVILRCVPISNHLYFYWYRQILGQKVEFLVSFYNNEISEKSEIFDDQFSVERPDGSNFTLKIRSTKLEDSAMYFCASKVGGTEAFFGQGTRLTVV.

This chain uses TRBV6-5 with TRBJ2-7; tentatively, D is TRBD2 (5 bases). The germline V and J ends were trimmed by 1 base and 3 bases, with 16 bases remaining between them. CDR3 length: 16 amino acids. CDR1 and CDR2 from the germline V gene are MNHEY and SVGAGI. In DNA, the CDR3 is TGTGCCAGCAGTTACTTTGTAGCGTCCCCTCTCTACGAGCAGTACTTC. Residues: CASSYFVASPLYEQYF.

This chain links TRBV7-6 with TRBJ1-2, with unresolved D. The V end was cut by 4 bases, the J end by 2 bases, with 11 bases between. Germline V lookup: CDR1 SGHVS, CDR2 FNYEAQ. The CDR3 runs 14 residues. The CDR3 coding sequence is TGTGCCAGCAGCTCCCGGACGGAAAACTATGGCTACACCTTC. Protein: CASSSRTENYGYTF.

The gene calls are TRBV30 and TRBJ1-2, with TRBD1 matching 11 bases. J lost 2 bases, V lost 3 bases, and 8 bases had no gene match. Per the germline V gene, CDR1 is GTSNPN and CDR2 is SVGIG (reference sequence). The CDR3 spans 16 residues. DNA of the CDR3: TGTGCCTGGAGCGGACAGGGGGCGCTGAACAACTATGGCTACACCTTC. It specifies CAWSGQGALNNYGYTF.

The chain combines TRBV2 with TRBJ2-3, with 8 bases that match TRBD2. Germline CDR1 reads SNHLY; CDR2 reads FYNNEI. Trimming removed 7 bases from V and 1 base from J; junction bases left unmatched: 7. This CDR3 contains 15 residues. CDR3 in DNA: TGTGCCAGCACCGGGGCTAGCGGGCGCACAGATACGCAGTATTTT. It translates to CASTGASGRTDTQYF.

This clone was counted once. The CDR3, as DNA: TGTGCCAGCAGTTACTCGAGGCAGGATCCCTACGAGCAGTACTTC. Protein product: CASSYSRQDPYEQYF. The V and J genes are TRBV6-5 and TRBJ2-7; D ambiguous. V dropped 0 bases and J dropped 2 bases, with 11 bases sitting between them. This CDR3 comprises 15 residues. The germline V gene encodes CDR1 MNHEY and CDR2 SVGAGI.

This chain uses TRBV7-7 with TRBJ2-3, with D perhaps matching TRBD2 (6 bases). The CDR3 covers 15 residues. Trimming pared 5 bases from V and 2 bases from J, leaving 14 bases between. Germline V CDR1 and CDR2: SSHAT, FNYEAQ (reference sequence). Written as DNA, the CDR3 is TGTGCCAGCAGCCCTGGGGGGACCTTCACAGATACGCAGTATTTT. Translation: CASSPGGTFTDTQYF.

The V call is TRBV5-1, the J call TRBJ1-4; D possibly corresponds to TRBD1 (6 bases). The CDR3 covers 16 residues. Trimming took off 4 bases at V and 3 bases at J, with 16 bases between the two ends. Germline V gene lookup returns CDR1 SGHRS and CDR2 YFSETQ. CDR3 protein: CASSLEGQSANEKLFF. CDR3 DNA: TGCGCCAGCAGCCTCGAAGGACAGTCCGCTAATGAAAAACTGTTTTTT. Complete variable domain (other parts from reference TRBV5-1 and TRBJ1-4): KAGVTQTPRYLIKTRGQQVTLSCSPISGHRSVSWYQQTPGQGLQFLFEYFSETQRNKGNFPGRFSGRQFSNSRSEMNVSTLELGDSALYLCASSLEGQSANEKLFFGSGTQLSVL.

The chain recombines TRBV5-6 with TRBJ2-7; D possibly corresponds to TRBD1 (5 bases). This CDR3 is built from 13 residues. Germline loops: CDR1 SGHDT, CDR2 YYEEEE. V was pared by 0 bases and J by 3 bases, with 7 bases between. The CDR3 region has the DNA TGTGCCAGCAGCTTGGGGACAATCTACGAGCAGTACTTC. Residues: CASSLGTIYEQYF.

The chain uses TRBV27 and TRBJ2-2; D uncertain. Germline values: CDR1 MNHEY, CDR2 SMNVEV (reference sequence). V was clipped by 3 bases and J by 0 bases, with 11 bases between them. CDR3 length equals 16 residues. The CDR3 bases are TGTGCCAGCAGTTTCGTGCCTACGGCGAACACCGGGGAGCTGTTTTTT. The encoded protein is CASSFVPTANTGELFF.

V is TRBV28 and J is TRBJ2-7; D may be TRBD1 or TRBD2 (5 bases each). The germline V and J ends were trimmed by 3 bases and 1 base, with 13 bases remaining between them. This CDR3 is 15 amino acids long. Germline V gene lookup returns CDR1 MDHEN and CDR2 SYDVKM. The CDR3 here is CASSFGDGASYEQYF. The CDR3 coding sequence is TGTGCCAGCAGTTTCGGGGACGGTGCTTCCTACGAGCAGTACTTC.

J is TRBJ2-5 and V is TRBV7-3; D tentatively fits TRBD1 or TRBD2 (5 bases each). V gave up 4 bases and J gave up 5 bases, with 11 bases separating them. This CDR3 is 13 amino acids long. Germline V lookup: CDR1 SGHTA, CDR2 FQGTGA. CDR3 region: CASSWGWEETQYF. The CDR3 nucleotides read TGTGCCAGCAGCTGGGGGTGGGAGGAGACCCAGTACTTC.

The chain carries TRBV9 and TRBJ2-3; 10 nucleotides match TRBD2. The CDR3 totals 16 residues. CDR1 and CDR2 from the germline V gene are SGDLS and YYNGEE. The ends lost 0 bases at V and 0 bases at J; junction bases unmatched: 1. As DNA, the CDR3 is TGTGCCAGCAGCGTAGTACTAGCGGGGAGCACAGATACGCAGTATTTT. It yields the protein CASSVVLAGSTDTQYF. Combining the CDR3 with reference TRBV9 and TRBJ2-3 gives the whole variable domain DSGVTQTPKHLITATGQRVTLRCSPRSGDLSVYWYQQSLDQGLQFLIQYYNGEERAKGNILERFSAQQFPDLHSELNLSSLELGDSALYFCASSVVLAGSTDTQYFGPGTRLTVL.

This sequence joins TRBV18 and TRBJ2-7; 11 bases are shared with TRBD1. Germline assignment: CDR1 KGHSH and CDR2 LQKENI. The J segment lost 3 bases and the V segment lost 4 bases, leaving 5 bases of the junction unmatched. The CDR3 is made up of 15 amino acids. The CDR3 DNA reads TGTGCCAGCTCACGCGGGACAGGGGGTAACTACGAGCAGTACTTC. Amino acid sequence: CASSRGTGGNYEQYF.

This chain connects TRBV28 to TRBJ2-1, with 14 bases matching TRBD2. Germline lookup yields CDR1 MDHEN and CDR2 SYDVKM. The CDR3 spans 19 residues. With 4 bases clipped from V and 0 bases from J, the junction kept 8 bases outside the gene matches. CDR3 region: CASSSRTSGRRFSYNEQFF. Written as DNA, the CDR3 is TGTGCCAGCAGTTCACGGACTAGCGGGAGGAGATTCTCCTACAATGAGCAGTTCTTC.

The rearrangement links TRBV7-3 to TRBJ1-6; 10 bases fit TRBD1. The CDR3 is 15 residues long. Trimming cost V 7 bases and J 5 bases; bases outside gene matches: 5. Germline assignment: CDR1 SGHTA and CDR2 FQGTGA. CDR3 residues: CASKLGTGDNSPLHF. DNA of the CDR3: TGTGCCAGCAAACTCGGGACAGGGGATAATTCACCCCTCCACTTT.

V is TRBV18 and J is TRBJ1-3; the D gene is possibly TRBD1 (5 bases). In germline, CDR1 is KGHSH, CDR2 LQKENI. The CDR3 sequence is 14 residues long. With 2 bases removed from V and 3 bases from J, the gap between germline ends came to 8 bases. The CDR3 nucleotides are TGTGCCAGCTCACCATCGGGGGATGGAAACACCATATATTTT. Translation gives CASSPSGDGNTIYF.

The chain couples TRBV5-4 to TRBJ2-5, with TRBD2 identical over 9 bases. Germline assignment: CDR1 SGHNT and CDR2 YYREEE (reference sequence). CDR3 size: 15 residues. The ends lost 6 bases at V and 2 bases at J; junction bases unmatched: 8. For the CDR3, the DNA is TGTGCCAGCACCCCCAGCGGGGGGCGTCAAGAGACCCAGTACTTC. Amino acids: CASTPSGGRQETQYF.

This rearrangement joins TRBV7-9 to TRBJ2-2; D is ambiguous. With 2 bases removed from V and 3 bases from J, the gap between germline ends came to 13 bases. CDR3 length: 16 amino acids. Per germline, CDR1 SEHNR and CDR2 FQNEAQ (reference sequence). CDR3 DNA: TGTGCCAGCAGCTTAAGAGTCGGGTCGTACACCGGGGAGCTGTTTTTT. It codes for CASSLRVGSYTGELFF.

The gene calls are TRBV6-5 and TRBJ1-4, with 7 bases identical to TRBD1. Germline values: CDR1 MNHEY, CDR2 SVGAGI. Germline trimming cut 2 bases from V and 8 bases from J; bases unmatched to any gene: 5. CDR3 size: 14 residues. Here the CDR3 reads CASSYQTGAEKLFF. CDR3 nucleotides: TGTGCCAGCAGTTACCAAACAGGGGCCGAAAAACTGTTTTTT.

The V call is TRBV6-1, the J call TRBJ1-5, with 9 positions matching TRBD1. Germline trimming cut 4 bases from V and 6 bases from J; bases unmatched to any gene: 4. In germline, CDR1 is MNHNS, CDR2 SASEGT. CDR3 length: 14 residues. The CDR3 DNA reads as TGTGCCAGCAGTGGGGACAGGGAGATTCAGCCCCAGCATTTT. The encoded protein is CASSGDREIQPQHF.

This chain links TRBV9 with TRBJ1-3; 7 bases map to TRBD1. Germline values: CDR1 SGDLS, CDR2 YYNGEE. J lost 0 bases, V lost 0 bases, and 6 bases had no gene match. The CDR3 sequence is 17 residues long. The CDR3 DNA is TGTGCCAGCAGCGTAGGGGACAGTTCCGTCTCTGGAAACACCATATATTTT. It yields the protein CASSVGDSSVSGNTIYF.

The rearrangement joins TRBV7-9 to TRBJ2-6; D is unclear. Trimming cost V 8 bases and J 0 bases, with 11 bases left between them. The CDR3 loop spans 15 amino acids. Germline-derived CDR1 and CDR2 are SEHNR and FQNEAQ (reference sequence). In DNA form, the CDR3 reads TGTGCCAGCCTCTACTGGAGCTCTGGGGCCAACGTCCTGACTTTC. Residues: CASLYWSSGANVLTF. Filled out from reference TRBV7-9 and TRBJ2-6, the complete variable domain reads DTGVSQNPRHKITKRGQNVTFRCDPISEHNRLYWYRQTLGQGPEFLTYFQNEAQLEKSRLLSDRFSAERPKGSFSTLEIQRTEQGDSAMYLCASLYWSSGANVLTFGAGSRLTVL.